One sample yielded the 11 T cell receptor beta chains listed below, sequenced in a study of shared clonotypes between healthy human individuals. Here immunoSEQ multiplex PCR was the method, and the copy in TCRdb shows in-frame clones only, minus some. Of about 520,000 clones in the sample, approximately 80% were seen once. Source material: PBMCs. Receptors originate from a woman aged 40 to 55 in good health. Some clones in this sample may be carry-over from other donors' samples.

This chain joins TRBV11-2 and TRBJ2-5; D gene ambiguous. Germline V gene sequence: CDR1 SGHAT, CDR2 FQNNGV. The ends were cut back, 3 bases at V and 1 base at J, with 9 bases in the middle. This CDR3 is 14 amino acids long. Here the CDR3 DNA reads TGTGCCAGCAGCTTGGACCGCAGCCAAGAGACCCAGTACTTC. Translating gives CASSLDRSQETQYF.

The chain is built from TRBV2 and TRBJ2-1, with 11 bases lining up with TRBD2. V shed 6 bases, J shed 4 bases, and the junction held 5 bases outside the gene matches. CDR1 is SNHLY, CDR2 FYNNEI, per germline. The CDR3 covers 15 residues. CDR3 loop: CASRAGLADYNEQFF. The CDR3 DNA is TGTGCCAGCAGGGCGGGACTAGCGGATTACAATGAGCAGTTCTTC.

A note on this clone: The same CDR3 arises from other DNA sequences in this sample as well. The chain combines TRBV5-1 with TRBJ2-2; possibly TRBD1 for D (6 bases). The V end lost 2 bases, the J end lost 6 bases, and 11 bases lay between the germline ends. Germline loops: CDR1 SGHRS, CDR2 YFSETQ. This CDR3 has 14 amino acids. The DNA for the CDR3 is TGCGCCAGCAGCTTAGCAGGGGTCGCCGGGGAGCTGTTTTTT. It is translated as CASSLAGVAGELFF.

This clone was seen only once. This chain connects TRBV6-5 to TRBJ1-5, with D possibly matching TRBD1 (6 bases). The CDR3 length is 13 residues. V was pared by 6 bases and J by 7 bases, with 13 bases between. The germline CDR1 and CDR2 sequences are MNHEY and SVGAGI. The CDR3 protein is CASSAGAWQPQHF. The CDR3 coding sequence is TGTGCCAGCAGCGCAGGGGCTTGGCAGCCCCAGCATTTT.

Concerning this clone itself: This same CDR3 is encoded by further DNA sequences in the sample. The chain employs TRBV11-2 and TRBJ1-3; no definite D call. CDR1 is SGHAT and CDR2 is FQNNGV in the germline V gene. V lost 0 bases and J lost 7, with 7 bases in between. This CDR3 has 13 residues. This chain's CDR3 is CASSLDTPNTIYF. The CDR3 DNA sequence: TGTGCCAGCAGCTTAGATACGCCGAACACCATATATTTT.

The rearrangement joins TRBV10-2 to TRBJ1-2; unclear D gene. The CDR3 has 14 amino acids. V lost 6 bases and J lost 8, with 19 bases in between. Germline CDR1 and CDR2: WSHSY and SAAADI. CDR3 bases: TGCGCCAGCAGCGGAGGCCGGGGATGGGAGGGCTACACCTTC. It specifies CASSGGRGWEGYTF.

The chain has TRBV18 and TRBJ1-2, with 9 bases fitting TRBD1. With 3 bases clipped from V and 6 bases from J, the junction kept 5 bases outside the gene matches. The CDR3 has 14 amino acids. Germline V gene sequence: CDR1 KGHSH, CDR2 LQKENI. CDR3 residues: CASSPTGGEDGYTF. Here the CDR3 DNA reads TGTGCCAGCTCACCTACAGGGGGCGAGGATGGCTACACCTTC.

The rearrangement links TRBV5-1 to TRBJ1-1; TRBD1 agrees at 8 bases. The CDR3 totals 14 residues. Germline lookup yields CDR1 SGHRS and CDR2 YFSETQ. The J segment lost 5 bases and the V segment lost 4 bases, leaving 7 bases of the junction unmatched. The CDR3, as DNA: TGCGCCAGCAGCACAGGACAGGGTGGGACTGAAGCTTTCTTT. This encodes CASSTGQGGTEAFF. The full variable domain, in which reference TRBV5-1 and TRBJ1-1 provide the parts outside the CDR3, is KAGVTQTPRYLIKTRGQQVTLSCSPISGHRSVSWYQQTPGQGLQFLFEYFSETQRNKGNFPGRFSGRQFSNSRSEMNVSTLELGDSALYLCASSTGQGGTEAFFGQGTRLTVV.

The chain combines TRBV11-2 with TRBJ1-1; D may be TRBD1 (5 bases). Trimming took 1 base from V and 0 from J, leaving 9 bases between them. The CDR3 has 15 amino acids. Germline values: CDR1 SGHAT, CDR2 FQNNGV. The CDR3 spells CASSLASGMNTEAFF. Written as DNA, the CDR3 is TGTGCCAGCAGCTTAGCTTCAGGGATGAACACTGAAGCTTTCTTT.

This clone was counted between two and nine times. The V and J genes are TRBV29-1 and TRBJ2-3; 7 nucleotides match TRBD1. The CDR3 consists of 13 residues. CDR1 is SQVTM, CDR2 ANQGSEA, per germline. V dropped 5 bases and J dropped 1; count of bases not matched to a gene: 3. The CDR3 DNA sequence: TGCAGCGTTTCCCAGGGGGGCACAGATACGCAGTATTTT. Its protein product is CSVSQGGTDTQYF.

The rearrangement uses TRBV30 and TRBJ1-5; 8 bases map to TRBD1. The CDR3 is made up of 15 amino acids. CDR1 GTSNPN and CDR2 SVGIG come from the germline V gene (reference sequence). V dropped 3 bases and J dropped 5; count of bases not matched to a gene: 9. CDR3 DNA: TGTGCCTGGAGCTTCCCGGGACAGGCTTATCAGCCCCAGCATTTT. It codes for CAWSFPGQAYQPQHF.